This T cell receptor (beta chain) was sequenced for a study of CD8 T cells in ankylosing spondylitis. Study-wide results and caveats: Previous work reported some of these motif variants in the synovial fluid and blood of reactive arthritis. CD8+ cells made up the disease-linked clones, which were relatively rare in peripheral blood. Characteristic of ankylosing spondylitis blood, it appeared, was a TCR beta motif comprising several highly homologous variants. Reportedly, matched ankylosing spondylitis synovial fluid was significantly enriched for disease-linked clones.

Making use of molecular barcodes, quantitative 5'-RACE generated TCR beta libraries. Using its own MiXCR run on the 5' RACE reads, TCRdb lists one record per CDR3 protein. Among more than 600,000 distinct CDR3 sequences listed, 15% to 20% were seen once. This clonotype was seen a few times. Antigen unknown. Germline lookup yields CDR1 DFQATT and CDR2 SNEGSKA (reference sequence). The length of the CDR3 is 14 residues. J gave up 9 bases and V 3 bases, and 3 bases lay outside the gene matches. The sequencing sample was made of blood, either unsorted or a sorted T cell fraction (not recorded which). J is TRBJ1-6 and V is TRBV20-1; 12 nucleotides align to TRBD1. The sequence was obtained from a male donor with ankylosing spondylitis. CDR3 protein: CSARGTGGFSPLHF. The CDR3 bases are TGCAGTGCTAGGGGGACAGGGGGCTTTTCACCCCTCCACTTT.